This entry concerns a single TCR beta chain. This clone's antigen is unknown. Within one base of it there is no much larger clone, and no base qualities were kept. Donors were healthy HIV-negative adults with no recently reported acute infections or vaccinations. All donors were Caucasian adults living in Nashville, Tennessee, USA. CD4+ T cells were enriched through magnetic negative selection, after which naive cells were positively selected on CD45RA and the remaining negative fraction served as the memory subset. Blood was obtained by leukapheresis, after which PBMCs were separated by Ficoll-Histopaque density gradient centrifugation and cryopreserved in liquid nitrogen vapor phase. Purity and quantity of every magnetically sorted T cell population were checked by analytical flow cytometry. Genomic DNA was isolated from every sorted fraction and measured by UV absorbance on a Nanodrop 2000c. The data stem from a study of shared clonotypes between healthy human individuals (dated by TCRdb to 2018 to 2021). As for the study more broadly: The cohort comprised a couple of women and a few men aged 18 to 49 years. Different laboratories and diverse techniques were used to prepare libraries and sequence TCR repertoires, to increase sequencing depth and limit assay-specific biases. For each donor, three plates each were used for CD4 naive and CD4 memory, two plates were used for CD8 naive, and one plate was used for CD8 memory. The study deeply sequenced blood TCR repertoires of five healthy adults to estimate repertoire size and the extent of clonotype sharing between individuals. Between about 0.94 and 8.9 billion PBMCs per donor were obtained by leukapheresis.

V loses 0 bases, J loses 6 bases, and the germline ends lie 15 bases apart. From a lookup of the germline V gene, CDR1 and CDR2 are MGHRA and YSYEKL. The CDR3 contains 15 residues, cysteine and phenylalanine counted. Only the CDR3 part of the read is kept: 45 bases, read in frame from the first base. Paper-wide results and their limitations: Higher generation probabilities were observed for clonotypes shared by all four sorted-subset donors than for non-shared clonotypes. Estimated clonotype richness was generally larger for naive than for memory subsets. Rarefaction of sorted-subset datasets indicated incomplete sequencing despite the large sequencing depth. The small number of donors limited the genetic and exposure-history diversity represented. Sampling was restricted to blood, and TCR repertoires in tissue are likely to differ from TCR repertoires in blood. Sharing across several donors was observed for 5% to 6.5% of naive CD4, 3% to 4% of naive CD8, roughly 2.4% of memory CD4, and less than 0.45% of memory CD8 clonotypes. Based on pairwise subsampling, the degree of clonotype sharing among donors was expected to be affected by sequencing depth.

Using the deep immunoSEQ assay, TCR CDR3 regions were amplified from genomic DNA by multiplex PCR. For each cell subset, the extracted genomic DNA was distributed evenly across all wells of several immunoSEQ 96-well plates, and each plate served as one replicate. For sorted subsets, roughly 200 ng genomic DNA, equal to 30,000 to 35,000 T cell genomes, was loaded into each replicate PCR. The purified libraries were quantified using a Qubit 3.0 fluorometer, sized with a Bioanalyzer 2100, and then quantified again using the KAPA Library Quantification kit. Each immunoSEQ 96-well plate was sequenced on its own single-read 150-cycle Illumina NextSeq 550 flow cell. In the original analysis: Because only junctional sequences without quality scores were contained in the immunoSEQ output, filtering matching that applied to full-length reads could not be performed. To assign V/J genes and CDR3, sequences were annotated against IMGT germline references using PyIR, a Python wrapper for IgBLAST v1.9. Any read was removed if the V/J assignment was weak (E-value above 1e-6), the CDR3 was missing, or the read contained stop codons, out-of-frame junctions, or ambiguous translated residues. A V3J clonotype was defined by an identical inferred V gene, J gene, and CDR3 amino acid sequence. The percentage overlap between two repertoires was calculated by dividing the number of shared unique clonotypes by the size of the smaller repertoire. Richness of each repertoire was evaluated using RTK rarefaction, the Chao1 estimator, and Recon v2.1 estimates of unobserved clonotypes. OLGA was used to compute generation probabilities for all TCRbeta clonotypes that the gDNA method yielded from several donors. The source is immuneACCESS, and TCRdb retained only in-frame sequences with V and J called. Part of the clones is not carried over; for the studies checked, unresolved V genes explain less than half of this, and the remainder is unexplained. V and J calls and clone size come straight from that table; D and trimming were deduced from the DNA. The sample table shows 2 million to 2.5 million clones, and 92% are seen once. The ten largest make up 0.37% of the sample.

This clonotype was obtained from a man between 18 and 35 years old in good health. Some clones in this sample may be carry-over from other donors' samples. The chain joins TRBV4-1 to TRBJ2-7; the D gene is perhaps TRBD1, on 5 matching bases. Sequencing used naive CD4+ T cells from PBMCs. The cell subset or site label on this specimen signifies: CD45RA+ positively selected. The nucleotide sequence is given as TGCGCCAGCAGCCAAGATAACGGTCAGGGCTTCGAGCAGTACTTC. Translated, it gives CASSQDNGQGFEQYF.